This entry features one T cell receptor (beta chain) sequence. The antigen remains undetermined. Trimming pared 5 bases from V and 6 bases from J, leaving 17 bases between. Per germline, CDR1 SNHLY and CDR2 FYNNEI. The CDR3 covers 14 residues. These data originate in a study of beta chain features in type 1 diabetes. Sampling consisted of one heparinised blood draw per donor, averaging approximately 120 mL. It was via CD45RO/CCR7/CD25/CD127/CD95/CD27 that CD4+ naive, central memory, regulatory and stem cell-like memory cells were sorted. Study observations and caveats: When Type 1 diabetes patients were examined, their TCRB CDR3s proved moderately but significantly shorter in all four CD4+ subsets. In these data, an HLA type influence on TCRB rearrangement remained unresolved.

Reverse transcription of all isolated RNA meant that expressed TCRB transcripts were sequenced. Sequenced by immunoSEQ multiplex PCR; TCRdb stores in-frame clones only, minus some. The table lists 250,000 or so clones, approximately 14% of them singletons. The V gene is TRBV2, the J gene TRBJ2-7, with D perhaps matching TRBD2 (5 bases). The sequencing sample was made of naive CD4+ T cells from blood. This clonotype was sampled from a man younger than 45 with type 1 diabetes. The chain's CDR3 is CASSLALDTSEQYF. The CDR3, as DNA: TGTGCCAGCAGTCTAGCCCTCGACACCTCCGAGCAGTACTTC.